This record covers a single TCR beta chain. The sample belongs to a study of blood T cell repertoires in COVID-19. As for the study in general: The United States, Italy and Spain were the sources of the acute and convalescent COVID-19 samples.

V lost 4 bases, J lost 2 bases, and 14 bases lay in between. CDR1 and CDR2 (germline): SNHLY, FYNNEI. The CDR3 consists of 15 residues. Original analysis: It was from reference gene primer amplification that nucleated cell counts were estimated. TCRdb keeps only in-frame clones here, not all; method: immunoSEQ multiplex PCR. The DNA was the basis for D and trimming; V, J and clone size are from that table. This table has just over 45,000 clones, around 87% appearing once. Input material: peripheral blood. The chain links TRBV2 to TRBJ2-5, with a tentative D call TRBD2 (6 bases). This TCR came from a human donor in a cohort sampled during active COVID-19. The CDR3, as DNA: TGTGCCAGCAGTGGGTTGGGACTCCTACAAGAGACCCAGTACTTC. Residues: CASSGLGLLQETQYF. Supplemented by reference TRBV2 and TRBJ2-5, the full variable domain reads EPEVTQTPSHQVTQMGQEVILRCVPISNHLYFYWYRQILGQKVEFLVSFYNNEISEKSEIFDDQFSVERPDGSNFTLKIRSTKLEDSAMYFCASSGLGLLQETQYFGPGTRLLVL.